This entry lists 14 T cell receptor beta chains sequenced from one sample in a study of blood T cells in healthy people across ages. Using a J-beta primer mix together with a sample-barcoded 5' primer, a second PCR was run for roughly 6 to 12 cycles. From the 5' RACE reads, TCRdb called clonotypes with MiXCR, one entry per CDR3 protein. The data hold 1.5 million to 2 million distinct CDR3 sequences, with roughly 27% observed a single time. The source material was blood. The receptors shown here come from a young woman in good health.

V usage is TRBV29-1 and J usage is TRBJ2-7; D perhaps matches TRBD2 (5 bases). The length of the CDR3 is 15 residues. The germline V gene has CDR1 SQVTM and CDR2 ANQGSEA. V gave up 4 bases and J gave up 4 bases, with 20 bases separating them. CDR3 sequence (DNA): TGCAGCGTTGGGTCAGTCTGGAGCGGTGGGTACGAGCAGTACTTC. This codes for CSVGSVWSGGYEQYF.

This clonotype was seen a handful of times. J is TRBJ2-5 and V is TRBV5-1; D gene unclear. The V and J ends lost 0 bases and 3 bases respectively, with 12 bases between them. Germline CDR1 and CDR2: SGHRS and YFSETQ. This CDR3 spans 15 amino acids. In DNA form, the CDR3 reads TGCGCCAGCAGCTTGGTCGTAGGGCAAGAAGAGACCCAGTACTTC. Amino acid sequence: CASSLVVGQEETQYF. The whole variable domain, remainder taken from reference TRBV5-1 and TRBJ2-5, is KAGVTQTPRYLIKTRGQQVTLSCSPISGHRSVSWYQQTPGQGLQFLFEYFSETQRNKGNFPGRFSGRQFSNSRSEMNVSTLELGDSALYLCASSLVVGQEETQYFGPGTRLLVL.

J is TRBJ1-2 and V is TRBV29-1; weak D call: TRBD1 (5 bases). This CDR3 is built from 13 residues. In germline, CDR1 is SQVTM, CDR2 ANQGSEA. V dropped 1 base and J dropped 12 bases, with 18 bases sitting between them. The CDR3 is CSVEGLGQGRHTF. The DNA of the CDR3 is TGCAGCGTTGAAGGACTTGGGCAGGGACGTCACACCTTC.

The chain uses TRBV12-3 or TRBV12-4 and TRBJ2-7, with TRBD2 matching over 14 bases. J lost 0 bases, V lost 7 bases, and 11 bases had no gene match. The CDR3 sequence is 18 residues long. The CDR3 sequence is CASTTGTSGSLSSYEQYF. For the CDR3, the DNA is TGTGCCAGCACCACCGGGACTAGCGGGAGCCTTAGCTCCTACGAGCAGTACTTC.

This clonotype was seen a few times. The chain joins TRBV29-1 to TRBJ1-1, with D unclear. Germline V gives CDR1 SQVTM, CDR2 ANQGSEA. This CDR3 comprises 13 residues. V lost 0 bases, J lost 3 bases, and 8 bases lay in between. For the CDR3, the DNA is TGCAGCGTTGAAGAGGACTGGGACACTGAAGCTTTCTTT. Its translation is CSVEEDWDTEAFF.

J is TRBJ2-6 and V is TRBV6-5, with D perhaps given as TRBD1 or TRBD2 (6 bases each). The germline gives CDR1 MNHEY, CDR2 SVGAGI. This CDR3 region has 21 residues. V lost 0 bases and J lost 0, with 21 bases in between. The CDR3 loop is CASSYSGRGRRGPSGANVLTF. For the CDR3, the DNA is TGTGCCAGCAGTTACTCAGGTCGGGGGCGTCGGGGGCCCTCTGGGGCCAACGTCCTGACTTTC.

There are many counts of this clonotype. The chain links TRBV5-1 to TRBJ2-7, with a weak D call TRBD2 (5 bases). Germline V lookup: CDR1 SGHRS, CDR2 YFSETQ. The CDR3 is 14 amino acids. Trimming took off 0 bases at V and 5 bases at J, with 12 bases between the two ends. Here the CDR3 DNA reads TGCGCCAGCAGCTTGGGCTACGCGGGCAACGAGCAGTACTTC. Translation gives CASSLGYAGNEQYF.

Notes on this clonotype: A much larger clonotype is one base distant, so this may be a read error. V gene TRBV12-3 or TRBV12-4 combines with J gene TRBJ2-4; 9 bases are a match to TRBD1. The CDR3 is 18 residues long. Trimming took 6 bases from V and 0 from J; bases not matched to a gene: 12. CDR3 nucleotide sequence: TGTGCCAGCAGGGCGGACAGGGGAAGCGAGCTAGCCAAAAACATTCAGTACTTC. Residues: CASRADRGSELAKNIQYF.

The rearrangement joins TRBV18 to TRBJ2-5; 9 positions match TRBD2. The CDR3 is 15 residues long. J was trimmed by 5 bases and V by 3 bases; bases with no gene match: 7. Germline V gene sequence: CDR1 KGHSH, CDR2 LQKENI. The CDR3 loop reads CASSPTSSGVETQYF. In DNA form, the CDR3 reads TGTGCCAGCTCACCGACGTCTAGCGGGGTGGAGACCCAGTACTTC.

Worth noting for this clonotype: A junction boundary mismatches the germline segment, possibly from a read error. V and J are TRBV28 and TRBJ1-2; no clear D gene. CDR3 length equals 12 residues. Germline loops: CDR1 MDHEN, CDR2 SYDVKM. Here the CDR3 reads CVSSPGPYGYTF. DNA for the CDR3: TGTGTCAGCAGTCCTGGACCGTATGGCTACACCTTC.

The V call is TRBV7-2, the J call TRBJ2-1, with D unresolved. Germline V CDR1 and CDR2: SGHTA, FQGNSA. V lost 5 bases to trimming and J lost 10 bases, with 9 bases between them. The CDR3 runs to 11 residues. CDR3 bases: TGTGCCAGCAGCGCATTAGCAGAGCAGTTCTTC. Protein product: CASSALAEQFF.

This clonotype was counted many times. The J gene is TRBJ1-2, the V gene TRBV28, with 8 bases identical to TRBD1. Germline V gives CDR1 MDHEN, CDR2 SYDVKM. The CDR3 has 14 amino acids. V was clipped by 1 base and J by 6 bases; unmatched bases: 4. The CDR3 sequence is CASSLLTGADGYTF. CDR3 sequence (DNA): TGTGCCAGCAGTTTATTGACAGGGGCGGATGGCTACACCTTC.

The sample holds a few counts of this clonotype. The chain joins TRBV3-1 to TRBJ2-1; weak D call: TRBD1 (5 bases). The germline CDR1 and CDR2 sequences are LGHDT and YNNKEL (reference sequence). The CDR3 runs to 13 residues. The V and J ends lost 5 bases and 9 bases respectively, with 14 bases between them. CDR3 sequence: CASSMGQVGEQFF. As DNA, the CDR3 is TGTGCCAGCAGCATGGGGCAGGTGGGTGAGCAGTTCTTC.

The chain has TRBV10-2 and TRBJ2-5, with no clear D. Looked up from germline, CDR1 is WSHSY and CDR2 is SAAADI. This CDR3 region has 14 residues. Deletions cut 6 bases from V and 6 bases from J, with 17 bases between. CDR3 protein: CASRESGVLKTQYF. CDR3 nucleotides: TGCGCCAGCAGGGAGAGTGGGGTCCTGAAGACCCAGTACTTC.